The T cell receptor (beta chain) under discussion was sequenced for a study of T-cell reconstitution after alpha-beta-depleted transplantation in children. A library of TCRbeta sequences, prepared with unique molecular identifiers, was generated. TCRdb passed the PCR reads through MiXCR, listing each CDR3 protein once. The table shows 200,000 to 250,000 distinct CDR3 sequences, with 9.7% occurring only once. There are 18 residues in the CDR3. The V segment lost 1 base and the J segment 4 bases; nucleotides outside the gene matches: 11. CDR1 and CDR2 from the germline V gene are LGHDT and YNNKEL (reference sequence).

This TCR came from a human donor who donated a stem cell graft to a child with SCID. The sample was PBMCs from the stem cell graft donor, taken from the stem cell graft. J is TRBJ1-2 and V is TRBV3-1; 11 bases are shared with TRBD1. The chain's CDR3 is CASSQVSWTGGDRYGYTF. The CDR3 DNA follows: TGTGCCAGCAGCCAAGTTTCGTGGACAGGGGGCGATCGCTATGGCTACACCTTC.